Here is one TCR beta chain with its context. Its matching antigen is unknown. The data were obtained in a study of type 1 and type 2 diabetes patients. Findings of the study overall: Some expanded clones seen only in T1D might occur in additional T2D or control samples. Groups were not age- or gender-matched, which may bias interpretation.

PCR was run on genomic DNA. Multiplex PCR with 30 forward and 13 reverse primers amplified the TCR beta CDR3. TCRdb redid the calling of the multiplex PCR reads with MiXCR, one entry per CDR3 protein. The table shows a few hundred thousand distinct CDR3 sequences, with around 47% occurring only once. The CDR3 extends over 13 amino acids. V lost 4 bases, J lost 10 bases, and 6 bases stayed unmatched. Germline values: CDR1 MGHDK, CDR2 SYGVNS. This TCR was recovered from a man between 18 and 29 years old with type 2 diabetes. The source material was peripheral blood mononuclear cells (PBMCs). This chain joins TRBV25-1 and TRBJ1-4; TRBD1 matches 7 bases. The CDR3 nucleotides read TGTGCCAGCAGTGGGACAGGAGCTGTAAAACTGTTTTTT. Residues: CASSGTGAVKLFF.